The T cell receptor (beta chain) under discussion was sequenced for a study of blood T cell repertoires in COVID-19. As for the study in general: Sample material is recorded as cDNA or gDNA derived from T cells, B-cell-depleted T cells, or PBMCs.

In the authors' workflow: The authors estimated nucleated cell counts from reference gene primer amplification. Sequencing used immunoSEQ multiplex PCR; TCRdb keeps in-frame clones, though not all of them. From that table come the V and J calls and clone size; the DNA was used to work out D and trimming. This table has more than 400,000 clones, roughly 91% appearing once. This CDR3 has 15 residues. Looked up from germline, CDR1 is SGHTA and CDR2 is FQGTGA. V trimming: 3 bases; J trimming: 2 bases; junction bases outside the gene matches: 4. Participants reported their clinical history, and cohort assignment relied on those reports.

The TCR originated in a man between 18 and 35 years old who had recovered from COVID-19. The sequenced sample consisted of PBMCs or T cells enriched from blood (not recorded which). The J gene is TRBJ2-3, the V gene TRBV7-3; 8 nucleotides agree with TRBD2. The CDR3 region has the DNA TGTGCCAGCAGCTTCACTAGCGGCACCACAGATACGCAGTATTTT. Translation: CASSFTSGTTDTQYF.